Presented here are 3 T cell receptor beta chains from one specimen sequenced in a study of cytomegalovirus exposure and HLA in healthy donors. PCR primers comprised 60 Vbeta and 13 Jbeta primers. Data came from immunoSEQ multiplex PCR; TCRdb stores just in-frame clones and leaves some out. The sample includes approximately 200,000 clones, roughly 79% of them seen just once. The sequenced sample was PBMCs. The receptor set was obtained from a man between 25 and 39 years old in good health and CMV-seronegative.

This clone was picked up one time. The J gene is TRBJ2-1, the V gene TRBV5-4, with TRBD2 matching 14 bases. The V gene's germline CDR1 is SGHNT and CDR2 YYREEE (reference sequence). With 5 bases clipped from V and 6 bases from J, the junction kept 4 bases outside the gene matches. The CDR3 is made up of 15 amino acids. The CDR3 reads CASSFGLAGGNEQFF. The CDR3 coding sequence is TGTGCCAGCAGTTTTGGACTAGCGGGAGGCAATGAGCAGTTCTTC.

This sequence joins TRBV6-1 and TRBJ2-7; 9 nucleotides align to TRBD2. V lost 5 bases, J lost 1 base, and 6 bases stayed unmatched. The CDR3 loop spans 15 amino acids. Germline V lookup: CDR1 MNHNS, CDR2 SASEGT. The CDR3 coding sequence is TGTGCCAGCAGTTCCCTGGCGGGAGGGTCCTACGAGCAGTACTTC. This codes for CASSSLAGGSYEQYF.

V usage is TRBV6-5 and J usage is TRBJ2-2; a weak D match, TRBD1 (5 bases). The V gene lost 9 bases and the J gene lost 8 bases, with 7 bases spanning the gap. The CDR3 sequence is 10 residues long. Germline V gene sequence: CDR1 MNHEY, CDR2 SVGAGI. CDR3 DNA sequence: TGTGCCAGTAGGGGAGGGGAGCTGTTTTTT. Its protein is CASRGGELFF.